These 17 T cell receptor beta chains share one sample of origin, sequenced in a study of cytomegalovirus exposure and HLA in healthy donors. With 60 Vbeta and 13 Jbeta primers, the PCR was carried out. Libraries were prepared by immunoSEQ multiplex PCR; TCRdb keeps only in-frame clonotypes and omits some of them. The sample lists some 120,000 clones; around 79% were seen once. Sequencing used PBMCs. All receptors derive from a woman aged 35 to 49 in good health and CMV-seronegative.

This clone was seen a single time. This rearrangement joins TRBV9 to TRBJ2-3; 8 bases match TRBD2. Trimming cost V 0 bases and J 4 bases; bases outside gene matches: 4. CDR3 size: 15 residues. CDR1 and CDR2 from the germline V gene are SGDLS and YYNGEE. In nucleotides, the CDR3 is TGTGCCAGCAGCGTAGCCAGCGGGAGCGCAGATACGCAGTATTTT. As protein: CASSVASGSADTQYF.

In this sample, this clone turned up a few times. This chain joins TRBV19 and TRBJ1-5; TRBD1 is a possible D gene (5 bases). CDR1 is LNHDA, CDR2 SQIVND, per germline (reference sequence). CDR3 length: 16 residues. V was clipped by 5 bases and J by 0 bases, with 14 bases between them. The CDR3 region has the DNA TGTGCCAGTAGTCCGACAGTACCCATTAGCAATCAGCCCCAGCATTTT. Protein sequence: CASSPTVPISNQPQHF. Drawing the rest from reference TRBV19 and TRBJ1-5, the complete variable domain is DGGITQSPKYLFRKEGQNVTLSCEQNLNHDAMYWYRQDPGQGLRLIYYSQIVNDFQKGDIAEGYSVSREKKESFPLTVTSAQKNPTAFYLCASSPTVPISNQPQHFGDGTRLSIL.

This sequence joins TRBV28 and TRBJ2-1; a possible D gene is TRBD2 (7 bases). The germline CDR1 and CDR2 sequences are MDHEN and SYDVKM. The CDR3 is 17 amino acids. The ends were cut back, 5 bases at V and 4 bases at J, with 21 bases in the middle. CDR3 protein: CASSPRLRGGLYNEQFF. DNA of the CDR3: TGTGCCAGCAGTCCCCGTCTAAGGGGGGGACTTTACAATGAGCAGTTCTTC.

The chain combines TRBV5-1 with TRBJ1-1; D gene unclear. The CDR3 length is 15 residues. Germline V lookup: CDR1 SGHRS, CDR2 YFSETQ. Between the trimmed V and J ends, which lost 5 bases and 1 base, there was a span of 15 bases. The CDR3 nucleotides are TGCGCCAGCAGTCGCGATGGGTGGAGGAACACTGAAGCTTTCTTT. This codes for CASSRDGWRNTEAFF.

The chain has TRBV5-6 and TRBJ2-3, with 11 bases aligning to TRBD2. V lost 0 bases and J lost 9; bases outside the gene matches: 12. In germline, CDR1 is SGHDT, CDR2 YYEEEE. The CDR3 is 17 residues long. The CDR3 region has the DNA TGTGCCAGCAGCTTGGGAGGCCTAGCGGGAGGTACGGCGACGCAGTATTTT. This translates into CASSLGGLAGGTATQYF.

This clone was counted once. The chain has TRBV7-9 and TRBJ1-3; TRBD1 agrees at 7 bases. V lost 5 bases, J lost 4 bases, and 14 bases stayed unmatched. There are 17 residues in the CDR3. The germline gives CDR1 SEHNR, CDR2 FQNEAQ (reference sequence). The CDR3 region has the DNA TGTGCCAGCAGCCCCCCCGGGACAGTTCGCTCCGGAAACACCATATATTTT. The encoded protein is CASSPPGTVRSGNTIYF.

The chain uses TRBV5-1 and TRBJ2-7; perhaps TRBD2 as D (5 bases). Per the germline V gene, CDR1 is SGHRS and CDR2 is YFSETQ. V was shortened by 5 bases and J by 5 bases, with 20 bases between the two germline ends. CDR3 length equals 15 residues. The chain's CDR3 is CASSFTSEFPHEQYF. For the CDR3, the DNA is TGCGCCAGCAGTTTTACTAGTGAGTTCCCCCACGAGCAGTACTTC.

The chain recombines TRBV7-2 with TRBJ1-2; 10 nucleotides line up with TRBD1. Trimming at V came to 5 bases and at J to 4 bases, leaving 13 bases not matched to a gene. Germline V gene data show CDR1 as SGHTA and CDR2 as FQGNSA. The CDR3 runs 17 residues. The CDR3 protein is CASSPSRADRGTYGYTF. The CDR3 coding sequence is TGTGCCAGCAGCCCCTCCAGGGCGGACAGGGGGACCTATGGCTACACCTTC. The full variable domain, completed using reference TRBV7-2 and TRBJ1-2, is GAGVSQSPSNKVTEKGKDVELRCDPISGHTALYWYRQSLGQGLEFLIYFQGNSAPDKSGLPSDRFSAERTGGSVSTLTIQRTQQEDSAVYLCASSPSRADRGTYGYTFGSGTRLTVV.

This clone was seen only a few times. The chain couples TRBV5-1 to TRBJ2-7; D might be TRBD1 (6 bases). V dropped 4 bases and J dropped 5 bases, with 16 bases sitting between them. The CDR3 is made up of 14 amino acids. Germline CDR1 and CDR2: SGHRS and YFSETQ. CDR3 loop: CASSRGQRADEQYF. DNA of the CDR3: TGCGCCAGCAGCCGGGGACAACGGGCCGACGAGCAGTACTTC.

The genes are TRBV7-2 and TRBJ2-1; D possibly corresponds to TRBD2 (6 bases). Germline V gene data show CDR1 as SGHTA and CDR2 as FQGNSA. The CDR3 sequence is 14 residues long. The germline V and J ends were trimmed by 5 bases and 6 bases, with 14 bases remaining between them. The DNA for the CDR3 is TGTGCCAGCAGCCGTACTAGCCACCTCAATGAGCAGTTCTTC. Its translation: CASSRTSHLNEQFF.

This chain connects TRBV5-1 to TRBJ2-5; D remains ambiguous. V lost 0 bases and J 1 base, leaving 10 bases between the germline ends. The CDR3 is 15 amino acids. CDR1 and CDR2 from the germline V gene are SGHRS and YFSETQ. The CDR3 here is CASSLGSPGQETQYF. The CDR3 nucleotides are TGCGCCAGCAGCTTGGGGTCCCCCGGCCAAGAGACCCAGTACTTC.

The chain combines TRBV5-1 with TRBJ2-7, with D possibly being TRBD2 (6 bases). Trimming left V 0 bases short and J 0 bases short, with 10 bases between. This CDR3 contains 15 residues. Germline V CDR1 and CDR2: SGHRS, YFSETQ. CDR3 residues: CASSLGGTFSYEQYF. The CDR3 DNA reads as TGCGCCAGCAGCTTGGGCGGGACCTTCTCCTACGAGCAGTACTTC.

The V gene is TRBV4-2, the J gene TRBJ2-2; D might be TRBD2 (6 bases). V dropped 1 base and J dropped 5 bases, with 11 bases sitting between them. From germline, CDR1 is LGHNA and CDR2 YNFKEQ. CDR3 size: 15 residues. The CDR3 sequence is CASSQVVGLTGELFF. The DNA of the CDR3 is TGTGCCAGCAGCCAAGTCGTAGGACTAACCGGGGAGCTGTTTTTT.

CDR3 region: CASSSKGQSSGNTIYF. The CDR3 DNA reads TGTGCCAGCAGCTCAAAGGGGCAGAGCTCTGGAAACACCATATATTTT. V and J are TRBV5-4 and TRBJ1-3; D perhaps matches TRBD1 (5 bases). Trimming removed 3 bases from V and 0 bases from J, with 13 bases in between. Germline lookup yields CDR1 SGHNT and CDR2 YYREEE (reference sequence). The CDR3 sequence is 16 residues long.

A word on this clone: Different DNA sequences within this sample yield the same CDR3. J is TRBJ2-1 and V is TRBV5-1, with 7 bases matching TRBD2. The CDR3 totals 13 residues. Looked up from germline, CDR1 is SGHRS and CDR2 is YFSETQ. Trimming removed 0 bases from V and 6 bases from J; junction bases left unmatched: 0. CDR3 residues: CASSLVAGNEQFF. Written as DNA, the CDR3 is TGCGCCAGCAGCTTGGTAGCGGGCAATGAGCAGTTCTTC.

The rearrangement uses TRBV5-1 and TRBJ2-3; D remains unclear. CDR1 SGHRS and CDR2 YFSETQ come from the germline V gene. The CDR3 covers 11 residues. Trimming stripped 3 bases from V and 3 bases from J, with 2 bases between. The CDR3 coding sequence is TGCGCCAGCAGCTCGACAGATACGCAGTATTTT. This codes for CASSSTDTQYF. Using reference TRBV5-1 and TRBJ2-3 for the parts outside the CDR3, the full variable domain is KAGVTQTPRYLIKTRGQQVTLSCSPISGHRSVSWYQQTPGQGLQFLFEYFSETQRNKGNFPGRFSGRQFSNSRSEMNVSTLELGDSALYLCASSSTDTQYFGPGTRLTVL.

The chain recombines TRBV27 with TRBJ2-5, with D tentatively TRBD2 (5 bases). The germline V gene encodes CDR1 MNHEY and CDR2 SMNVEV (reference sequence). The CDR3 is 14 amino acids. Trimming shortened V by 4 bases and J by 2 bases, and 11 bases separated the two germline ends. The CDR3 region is CASSSRRGQETQYF. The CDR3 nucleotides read TGTGCCAGCAGTTCCCGTCGGGGTCAAGAGACCCAGTACTTC.